This T cell receptor beta chain is from a study of T cell responses to AZD1222 COVID-19 vaccine (dated by TCRdb to the early 2020s). Describing the broader study: AZD1222 recipients whose second dose came at about 4 weeks and those whose second dose came at about 12 weeks were combined into one group, since spike-specific TCR depth and breadth did not differ between the two schedules. A total of 230 or so trial participants underwent TCR sequencing, of whom 200 to 220 received two doses of AZD1222 and about 25 received two doses of the MenACWY control vaccine. Enrollment into the trials was organized by age into subgroups of 18-55, 56-69 and 70-plus years, and those subgroups contained roughly 150, 30 and 60 TCR-sequenced participants, respectively.

The intended sense of this specimen's time point label: baseline before first vaccination. The vaccinee samples were drawn from two UK trials, COV001 and COV002, one of which was a single-blind randomized controlled phase 2/3 trial testing AZD1222 (ChAdOx1 nCoV-19) in healthy adults. For TCRbeta chain sequencing, PBMC samples from trial participants were taken at day 0 and at day 28 after the second dose. Turning to this clone: This clone's antigen is unknown. One base away there is no much larger clone; base qualities are not given.

From cysteine to phenylalanine, the CDR3 is 15 amino acids long. Solely the CDR3 DNA is kept, with 45 bases framed from the first base. Per the germline V gene (reference sequence), LNHDA is the CDR1 and SQIVND is the CDR2. V gives up 4 bases and J gives up 0 bases, and the segment between their germline ends measures 10 bases. Study-level results and caveats: Because no day 14 peak-response samples were available, repertoires were characterized only after the peak T cell response. Conclusions about previously exposed vaccinees were limited because only a handful of AZD1222 recipients were SARS-CoV-2 seropositive at baseline. After two AZD1222 doses, spike-specific TCR breadth and depth were significantly higher than at day 0 and than in MenACWY recipients. Reportedly, almost half of the unique spike-specific TCRs recognized epitopes lying outside the regions that are mutated in the B.1.351 and B.1.1.7 variants. Vaccine-associated CD4 TCRs spanned the whole spike protein, with dominant responses in regions 160-218 and 743-854. The 56-69-year group was small, and its depth increase did not reach significance, likely because of low power. Participants were mostly white British, with more females than males. The authors suggested clonal diversity may have been underestimated.

The CDR3 regions of human TCRbeta chains were analyzed by immunosequencing. The source study handled its data this way. TCRs in the repertoires were matched against a reference library of SARS-CoV-2-specific TCRs that had been generated with the MIRA antigen-specificity platform. Breadth was defined as the fraction of unique TCRs that were SARS-CoV-2-associated. Depth was defined as the fraction of total T cells that were SARS-CoV-2-associated. Using the MIRA data, each spike-specific TCR was assigned both to the spike region to which the TCR was reactive and to a CD4 or CD8 class. Log10-transformed breadth and depth values were compared by one-way ANOVA with Sidak's multiple comparisons tests. TCRdb obtained this table from immuneACCESS and retained in-frame rearrangements with V and J assigned. These tables miss some clones; where compared with another copy, unresolved V genes account for less than half of the shortfall, and the remainder is unexplained. V and J calls and clone size are copied from that table; D and trimming were computed from the DNA. The sample has some 150,000 clones on record, about 87% of them singletons. The ten largest account for approximately 15% of the sample.

The chain couples TRBV19 to TRBJ1-5; the D segment cannot be called with confidence. The source was peripheral blood, collected on day 0 of AZD1222 vaccination. This sequence originates from an adult in good health. The CDR3 reads CASSTSGFSNQPQHF. The base sequence is TGTGCCAGTAGTACTTCGGGGTTTAGCAATCAGCCCCAGCATTTT.